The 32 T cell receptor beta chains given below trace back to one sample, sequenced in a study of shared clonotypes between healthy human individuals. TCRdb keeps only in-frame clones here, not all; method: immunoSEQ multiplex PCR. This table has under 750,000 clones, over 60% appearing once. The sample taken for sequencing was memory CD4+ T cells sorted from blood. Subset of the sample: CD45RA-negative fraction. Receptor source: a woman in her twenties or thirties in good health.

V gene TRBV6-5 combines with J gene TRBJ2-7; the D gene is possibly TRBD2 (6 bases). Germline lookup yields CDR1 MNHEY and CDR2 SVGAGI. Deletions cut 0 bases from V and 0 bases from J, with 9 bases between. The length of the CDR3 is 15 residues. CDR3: CASSYSISGSYEQYF. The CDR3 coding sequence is TGTGCCAGCAGTTACTCGATTAGCGGCTCCTACGAGCAGTACTTC.

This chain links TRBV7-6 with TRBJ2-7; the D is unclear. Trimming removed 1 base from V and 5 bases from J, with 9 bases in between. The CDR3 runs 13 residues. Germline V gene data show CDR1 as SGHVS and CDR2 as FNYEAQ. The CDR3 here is CASSLGTWDEQYF. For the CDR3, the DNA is TGTGCCAGCAGCTTAGGCACGTGGGACGAGCAGTACTTC.

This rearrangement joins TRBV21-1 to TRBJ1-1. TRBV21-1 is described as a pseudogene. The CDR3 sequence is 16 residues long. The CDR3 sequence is CASSKRCRPPNTEAFF. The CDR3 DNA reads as TGTGCCAGCAGCAAAAGGTGTAGGCCGCCGAACACTGAAGCTTTCTTT.

In nucleotides, the CDR3 is TGTGCCAGCAGTCCGCAGGTAGCGGGAATCTACGAGCAGTACTTC. This sequence encodes CASSPQVAGIYEQYF. The V and J genes are TRBV14 and TRBJ2-7; 8 bases agree with TRBD2. CDR1 and CDR2 from the germline V gene are SGHDN and FVKESK. The CDR3 loop spans 15 amino acids. With V trimmed by 6 bases and J by 3 bases, 10 bases remained unmatched.

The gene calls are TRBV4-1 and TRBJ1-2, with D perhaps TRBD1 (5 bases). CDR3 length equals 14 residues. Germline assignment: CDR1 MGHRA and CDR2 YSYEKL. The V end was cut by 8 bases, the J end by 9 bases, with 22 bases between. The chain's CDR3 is CASSRVGVGVSYTF. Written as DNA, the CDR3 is TGCGCCAGCTCCCGAGTAGGGGTTGGTGTTAGCTACACCTTC.

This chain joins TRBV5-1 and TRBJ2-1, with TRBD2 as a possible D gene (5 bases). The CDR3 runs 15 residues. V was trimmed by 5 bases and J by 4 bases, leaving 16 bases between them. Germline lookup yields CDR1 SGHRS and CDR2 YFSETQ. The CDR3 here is CASRSIGVAYNEQFF. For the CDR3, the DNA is TGCGCCAGCAGGTCAATAGGAGTAGCGTACAATGAGCAGTTCTTC.

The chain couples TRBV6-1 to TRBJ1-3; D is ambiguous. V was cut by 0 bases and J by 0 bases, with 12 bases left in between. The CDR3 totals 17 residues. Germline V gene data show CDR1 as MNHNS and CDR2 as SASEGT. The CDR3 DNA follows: TGTGCCAGCAGTGAAGCGCTTCTCGGAAACTCTGGAAACACCATATATTTT. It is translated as CASSEALLGNSGNTIYF.

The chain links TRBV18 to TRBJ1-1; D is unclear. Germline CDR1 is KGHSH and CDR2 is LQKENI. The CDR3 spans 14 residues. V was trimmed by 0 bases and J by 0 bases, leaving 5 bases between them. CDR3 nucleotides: TGTGCCAGCTCACCACCAGGGTTGAACACTGAAGCTTTCTTT. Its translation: CASSPPGLNTEAFF.

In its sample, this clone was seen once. The CDR3: CASSLTPLYEQYF. CDR3 in DNA: TGTGCCAGCTCACTGACTCCCCTTTACGAGCAGTACTTC. This chain uses TRBV18 with TRBJ2-7, with unresolved D. V shed 4 bases and J shed 4 bases, with 11 bases lying between them. CDR3 length: 13 amino acids. Per germline, CDR1 KGHSH and CDR2 LQKENI.

CDR3 amino acids: CASSLKPPASAAAFYEQYF. The DNA of the CDR3 is TGTGCCAGCAGTTTAAAGCCGCCGGCTAGCGCCGCCGCTTTCTACGAGCAGTACTTC. The chain joins TRBV27 to TRBJ2-7; tentative D call: TRBD2 (6 bases). The V end lost 2 bases, the J end lost 3 bases, and 26 bases lay between the germline ends. The germline CDR1 and CDR2 sequences are MNHEY and SMNVEV (reference sequence). The CDR3 sequence is 19 residues long.

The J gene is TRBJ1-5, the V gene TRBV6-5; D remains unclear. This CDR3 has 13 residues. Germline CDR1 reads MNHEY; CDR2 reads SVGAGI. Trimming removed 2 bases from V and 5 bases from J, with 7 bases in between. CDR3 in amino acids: CASSYQMYQPQHF. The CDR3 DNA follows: TGTGCCAGCAGTTACCAGATGTATCAGCCCCAGCATTTT.

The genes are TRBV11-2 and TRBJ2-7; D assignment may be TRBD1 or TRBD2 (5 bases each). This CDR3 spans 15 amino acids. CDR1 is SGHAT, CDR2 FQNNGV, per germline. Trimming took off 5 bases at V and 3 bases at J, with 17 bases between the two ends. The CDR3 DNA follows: TGTGCCAGCAGCCCACCGGGACGGGGATTCTACGAGCAGTACTTC. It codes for CASSPPGRGFYEQYF.

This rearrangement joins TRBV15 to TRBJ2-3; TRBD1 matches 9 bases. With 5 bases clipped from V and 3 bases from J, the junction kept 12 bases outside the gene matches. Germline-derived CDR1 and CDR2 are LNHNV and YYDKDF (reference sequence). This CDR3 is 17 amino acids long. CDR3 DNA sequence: TGTGCCACCAGCCGAGGACAGGGGACTTATTTTACAGATACGCAGTATTTT. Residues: CATSRGQGTYFTDTQYF.

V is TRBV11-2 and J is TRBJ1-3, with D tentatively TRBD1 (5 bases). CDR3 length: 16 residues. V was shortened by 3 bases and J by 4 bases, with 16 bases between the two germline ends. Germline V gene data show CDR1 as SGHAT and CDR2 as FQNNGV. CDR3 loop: CASSFSRARTGNTIYF. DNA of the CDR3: TGTGCCAGCAGCTTTTCCAGGGCGCGCACGGGAAACACCATATATTTT.

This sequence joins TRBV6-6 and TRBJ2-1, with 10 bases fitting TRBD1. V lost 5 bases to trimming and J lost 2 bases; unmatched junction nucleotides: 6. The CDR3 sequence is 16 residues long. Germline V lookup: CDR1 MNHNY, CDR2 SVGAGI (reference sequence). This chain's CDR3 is CASSGDRGPPYNEQFF. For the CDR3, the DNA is TGTGCCAGCAGTGGCGACAGGGGGCCGCCCTACAATGAGCAGTTCTTC.

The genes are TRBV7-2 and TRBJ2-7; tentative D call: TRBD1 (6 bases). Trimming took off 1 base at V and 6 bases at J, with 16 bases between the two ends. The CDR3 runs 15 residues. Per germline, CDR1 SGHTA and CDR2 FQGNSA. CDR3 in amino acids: CASSLVATGNFEQYF. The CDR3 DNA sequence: TGTGCCAGCAGCTTAGTAGCGACAGGCAATTTCGAGCAGTACTTC.

The CDR3, as DNA: TGCGCCAGCGACCCATCACGGGGTGATCAGCCCCAGCATTTT. Its protein product is CASDPSRGDQPQHF. V and J are TRBV10-2 and TRBJ1-5; D ambiguous. CDR1 is WSHSY and CDR2 is SAAADI in the germline V gene. The CDR3 consists of 14 residues. Trimming shortened V by 8 bases and J by 5 bases, and 16 bases separated the two germline ends.

Here the CDR3 reads CASSHNIGEAGGNGELFF. The DNA for the CDR3 is TGCGCCAGCAGCCATAATATCGGTGAAGCGGGAGGTAACGGGGAGCTGTTTTTT. The chain joins TRBV5-1 to TRBJ2-2; the match to TRBD2 covers 9 bases. The CDR3 runs to 18 residues. Losses at the gene ends were 4 bases for V and 7 bases for J; bases not matched to a gene: 17. CDR1 is SGHRS and CDR2 is YFSETQ in the germline V gene.

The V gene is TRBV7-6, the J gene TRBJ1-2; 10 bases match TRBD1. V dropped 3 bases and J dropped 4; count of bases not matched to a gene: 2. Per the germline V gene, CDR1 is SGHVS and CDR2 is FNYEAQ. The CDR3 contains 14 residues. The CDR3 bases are TGTGCCAGCAGCTTGGGGACAGGGGTCTATGGCTACACCTTC. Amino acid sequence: CASSLGTGVYGYTF. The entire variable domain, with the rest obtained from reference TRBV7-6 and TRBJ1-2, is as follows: GAGVSQSPRYKVTKRGQDVALRCDPISGHVSLYWYRQALGQGPEFLTYFNYEAQQDKSGLPNDRFSAERPEGSISTLTIQRTEQRDSAMYRCASSLGTGVYGYTFGSGTRLTVV.

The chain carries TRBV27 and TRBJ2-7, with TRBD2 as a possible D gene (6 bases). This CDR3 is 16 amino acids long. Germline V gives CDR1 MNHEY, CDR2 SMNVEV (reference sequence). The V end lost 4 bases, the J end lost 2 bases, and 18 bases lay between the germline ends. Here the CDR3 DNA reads TGTGCCAGCAGTTCCCAAACTAGCAGATCCCCCTACGAGCAGTACTTC. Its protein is CASSSQTSRSPYEQYF.

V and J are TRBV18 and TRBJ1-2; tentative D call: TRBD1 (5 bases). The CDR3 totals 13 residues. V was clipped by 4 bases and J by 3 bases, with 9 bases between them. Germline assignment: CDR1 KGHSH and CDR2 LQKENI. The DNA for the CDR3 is TGTGCCAGCTCACGGGAGGGACACTATGGCTACACCTTC. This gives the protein CASSREGHYGYTF.

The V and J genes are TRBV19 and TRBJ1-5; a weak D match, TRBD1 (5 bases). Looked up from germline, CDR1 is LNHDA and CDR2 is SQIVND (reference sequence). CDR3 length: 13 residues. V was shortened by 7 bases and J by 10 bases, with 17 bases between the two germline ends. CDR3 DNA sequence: TGTGCCAGTACTAACGCATGGGGCCGTCCCCAGCATTTT. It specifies CASTNAWGRPQHF.

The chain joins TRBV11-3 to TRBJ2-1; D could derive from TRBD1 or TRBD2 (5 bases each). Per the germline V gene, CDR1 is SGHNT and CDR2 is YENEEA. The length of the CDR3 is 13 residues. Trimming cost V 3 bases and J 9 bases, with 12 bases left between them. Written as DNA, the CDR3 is TGTGCCAGCAGCTTGAGGGGTGGTAGTGAGCAGTTCTTC. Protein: CASSLRGGSEQFF.

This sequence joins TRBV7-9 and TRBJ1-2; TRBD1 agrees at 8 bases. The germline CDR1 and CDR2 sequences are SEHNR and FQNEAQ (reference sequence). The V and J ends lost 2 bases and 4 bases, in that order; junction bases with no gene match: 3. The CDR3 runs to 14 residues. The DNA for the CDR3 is TGTGCCAGCAGCTTACAGGGGGCGAGCTATGGCTACACCTTC. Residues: CASSLQGASYGYTF. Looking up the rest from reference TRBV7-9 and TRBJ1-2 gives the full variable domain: DTGVSQNPRHKITKRGQNVTFRCDPISEHNRLYWYRQTLGQGPEFLTYFQNEAQLEKSRLLSDRFSAERPKGSFSTLEIQRTEQGDSAMYLCASSLQGASYGYTFGSGTRLTVV.

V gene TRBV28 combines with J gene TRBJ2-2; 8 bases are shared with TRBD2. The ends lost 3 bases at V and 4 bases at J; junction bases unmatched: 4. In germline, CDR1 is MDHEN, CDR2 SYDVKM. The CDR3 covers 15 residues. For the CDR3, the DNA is TGTGCCAGCAGTTTGTCTCGGGAGGGCACCGGGGAGCTGTTTTTT. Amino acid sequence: CASSLSREGTGELFF.

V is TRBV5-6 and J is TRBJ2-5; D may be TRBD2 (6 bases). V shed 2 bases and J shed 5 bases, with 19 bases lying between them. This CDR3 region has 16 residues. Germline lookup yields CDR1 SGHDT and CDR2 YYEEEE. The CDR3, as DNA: TGTGCCAGCAGCTTATTCCGGGAGTGGGTGAGGGAGACCCAGTACTTC. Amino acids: CASSLFREWVRETQYF.

In DNA form, the CDR3 reads TGTGCCAGCAGAATAAGTGGCCTACTGAACACTGAAGCTTTCTTT. Amino acids: CASRISGLLNTEAFF. The chain uses TRBV21-1 and TRBJ1-1. TRBV21-1 is marked as a pseudogene. CDR3 size: 15 residues.

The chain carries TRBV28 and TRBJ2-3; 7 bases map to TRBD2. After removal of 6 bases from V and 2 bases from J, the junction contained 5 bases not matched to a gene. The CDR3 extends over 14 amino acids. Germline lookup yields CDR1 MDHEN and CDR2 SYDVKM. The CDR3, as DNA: TGTGCCAGCAGGGGACTAACCCCCACAGATACGCAGTATTTT. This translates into CASRGLTPTDTQYF.

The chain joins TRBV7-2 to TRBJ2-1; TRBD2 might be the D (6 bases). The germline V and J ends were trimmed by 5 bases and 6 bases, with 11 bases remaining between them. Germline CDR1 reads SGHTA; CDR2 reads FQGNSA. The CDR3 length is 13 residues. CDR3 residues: CASSRTNRNEQFF. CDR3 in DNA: TGTGCCAGCAGCCGGACTAACCGCAATGAGCAGTTCTTC.

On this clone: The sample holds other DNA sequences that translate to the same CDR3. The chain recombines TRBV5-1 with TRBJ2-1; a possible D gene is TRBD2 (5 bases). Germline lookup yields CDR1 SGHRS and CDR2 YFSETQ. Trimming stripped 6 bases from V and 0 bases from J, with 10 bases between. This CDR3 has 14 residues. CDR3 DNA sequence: TGCGCCAGCAAAAGCGGCAGCTCCTACAATGAGCAGTTCTTC. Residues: CASKSGSSYNEQFF. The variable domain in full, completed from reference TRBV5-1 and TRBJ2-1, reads KAGVTQTPRYLIKTRGQQVTLSCSPISGHRSVSWYQQTPGQGLQFLFEYFSETQRNKGNFPGRFSGRQFSNSRSEMNVSTLELGDSALYLCASKSGSSYNEQFFGPGTRLTVL.

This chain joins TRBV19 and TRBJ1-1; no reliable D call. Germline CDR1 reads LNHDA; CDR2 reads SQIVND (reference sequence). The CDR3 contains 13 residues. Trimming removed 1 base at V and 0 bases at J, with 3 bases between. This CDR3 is CASSIVVNTEAFF. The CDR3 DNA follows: TGTGCCAGTAGTATAGTCGTGAACACTGAAGCTTTCTTT.

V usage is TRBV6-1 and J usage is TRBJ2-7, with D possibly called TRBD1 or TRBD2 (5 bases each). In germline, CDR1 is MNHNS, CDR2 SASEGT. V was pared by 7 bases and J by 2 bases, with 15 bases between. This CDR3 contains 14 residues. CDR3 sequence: CASTRDPSPYEQYF. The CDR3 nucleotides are TGTGCCAGCACAAGGGACCCTTCTCCCTACGAGCAGTACTTC.